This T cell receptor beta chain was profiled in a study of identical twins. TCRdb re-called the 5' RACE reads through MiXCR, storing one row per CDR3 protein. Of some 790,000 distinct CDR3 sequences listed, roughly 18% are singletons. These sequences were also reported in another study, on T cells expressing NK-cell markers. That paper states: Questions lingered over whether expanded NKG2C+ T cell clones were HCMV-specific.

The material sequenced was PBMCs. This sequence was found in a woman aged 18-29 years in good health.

The DNA for the CDR3 is TGTGCCAGCAGCCAAGGAAGGACTATATCGCAGTATTTT. It is translated as CASSQGRTISQYF. The chain combines TRBV7-6 with TRBJ2-3, with TRBD2 as a possible D gene (6 bases). This CDR3 is 13 amino acids long. V lost 5 bases, J lost 10 bases, and 16 bases lay in between. Germline CDR1 SGHVS, CDR2 FNYEAQ.